Below, 11 T cell receptor beta chains from the same sample are listed, as sequenced in a study of blood T cell repertoires in COVID-19. Only in-frame clones appear in the TCRdb table, and some are missing; sequencing was by immunoSEQ multiplex PCR. The sample gives a few hundred thousand clones, around 90% of which show up once; less than 1% is in the top ten. Material for sequencing was peripheral blood. Every receptor here comes from a woman aged 40 to 49 who had recovered from COVID-19.

This clone came up a few times. The genes are TRBV4-1 and TRBJ1-2, with TRBD1 matching 7 bases. The germline V gene has CDR1 MGHRA and CDR2 YSYEKL. CDR3 length: 19 residues. The trim removed 0 bases at V and 8 bases at J, leaving 21 bases unmatched. The CDR3 protein is CASSQEKAGQESSTGGYTF. For the CDR3, the DNA is TGCGCCAGCAGCCAAGAAAAGGCCGGACAGGAATCCTCCACGGGAGGCTACACCTTC.

The V gene is TRBV2, the J gene TRBJ2-7; 9 nucleotides line up with TRBD2. Germline values: CDR1 SNHLY, CDR2 FYNNEI. The length of the CDR3 is 14 residues. V shed 3 bases, J shed 2 bases, and the junction held 2 bases outside the gene matches. The CDR3, as DNA: TGTGCCAGCAGTGATGGCGGGAGGGCCTACGAGCAGTACTTC. Translation gives CASSDGGRAYEQYF.

The gene calls are TRBV19 and TRBJ2-1; 9 nucleotides match TRBD2. The CDR3 spans 14 residues. V lost 4 bases to trimming and J lost 2 bases; unmatched junction nucleotides: 0. The V gene's germline CDR1 is LNHDA and CDR2 SQIVND (reference sequence). CDR3 in DNA: TGTGCCAGTAGTACTAGCGGGACCTACAATGAGCAGTTCTTC. This gives the protein CASSTSGTYNEQFF.

This chain joins TRBV25-1 and TRBJ1-1; D is uncertain. CDR1 and CDR2 from the germline V gene are MGHDK and SYGVNS. The CDR3 runs to 18 residues. Deletions cut 2 bases from V and 1 base from J, with 20 bases between. Written as DNA, the CDR3 is TGTGCCAGCAGTGAACCTCCCCTGGACGGAGGTGAGAACACTGAAGCTTTCTTT. Protein sequence: CASSEPPLDGGENTEAFF.

In its sample, this clone was seen a few times. V usage is TRBV2 and J usage is TRBJ2-2; 10 bases are a match to TRBD2. Germline V gives CDR1 SNHLY, CDR2 FYNNEI. Germline trimming cut 2 bases from V and 6 bases from J; bases unmatched to any gene: 6. The CDR3 is 16 residues long. CDR3 sequence: CASSEQLAGSAGELFF. The CDR3, as DNA: TGTGCCAGCAGTGAACAACTAGCGGGAAGCGCCGGGGAGCTGTTTTTT. Based on the CDR3 plus reference TRBV2 and TRBJ2-2, the full variable domain is EPEVTQTPSHQVTQMGQEVILRCVPISNHLYFYWYRQILGQKVEFLVSFYNNEISEKSEIFDDQFSVERPDGSNFTLKIRSTKLEDSAMYFCASSEQLAGSAGELFFGEGSRLTVL.

V and J are TRBV28 and TRBJ1-1; no firm D call. This CDR3 is built from 14 residues. The ends were cut back, 6 bases at V and 10 bases at J, with 21 bases in the middle. CDR1 and CDR2 from the germline V gene are MDHEN and SYDVKM. The CDR3 nucleotides are TGTGCCAGCAGCCCACCATTCATGGGCGAAGGAGCTTTCTTT. Its translation is CASSPPFMGEGAFF.

The J gene is TRBJ2-1, the V gene TRBV5-1, with a tentative D call TRBD2 (6 bases). Germline loops: CDR1 SGHRS, CDR2 YFSETQ. V gave up 0 bases and J gave up 9 bases, with 19 bases separating them. The CDR3 has 16 residues. The chain's CDR3 is CASSLGDGSSEGEQFF. In DNA, the CDR3 is TGCGCCAGCAGCTTGGGAGACGGGTCTAGCGAGGGTGAGCAGTTCTTC.

The chain couples TRBV28 to TRBJ2-7, with TRBD2 matching 7 bases. The germline V gene has CDR1 MDHEN and CDR2 SYDVKM. The V segment lost 5 bases and the J segment 2 bases; nucleotides outside the gene matches: 6. The CDR3 is 14 amino acids. The CDR3 protein is CASSHGTTAYEQYF. CDR3 nucleotide sequence: TGTGCCAGCAGTCACGGGACTACCGCCTACGAGCAGTACTTC. Full variable domain (missing parts from reference TRBV28 and TRBJ2-7): DVKVTQSSRYLVKRTGEKVFLECVQDMDHENMFWYRQDPGLGLRLIYFSYDVKMKEKGDIPEGYSVSREKKERFSLILESASTNQTSMYLCASSHGTTAYEQYFGPGTRLTVT.

This clone was seen once. The chain is built from TRBV3-1 (or the pseudogene TRBV3-2) and TRBJ2-5; D may be TRBD1 (6 bases). Germline-derived CDR1 and CDR2 are LGHDT and YNNKEL (reference sequence). The ends were cut back, 0 bases at V and 4 bases at J, with 12 bases in the middle. The CDR3 is made up of 15 amino acids. The CDR3 DNA reads as TGTGCCAGCAGCCAAGATACAGGGCGTAGAGAGACCCAGTACTTC. Protein product: CASSQDTGRRETQYF.

This clone has a single count. The rearrangement uses TRBV5-6 and TRBJ2-1, with D maybe TRBD2 (6 bases). The CDR3 consists of 14 residues. V was shortened by 2 bases and J by 8 bases, with 14 bases between the two germline ends. The V gene's germline CDR1 is SGHDT and CDR2 YYEEEE. The CDR3 region has the DNA TGTGCCAGCAGCTTAGGAAGATCGGGGGATGAGCAGTTCTTC. This sequence encodes CASSLGRSGDEQFF.

This chain links TRBV30 with TRBJ2-7; 8 nucleotides match TRBD1. V lost 1 base to trimming and J lost 6 bases; unmatched junction nucleotides: 11. Germline-derived CDR1 and CDR2 are GTSNPN and SVGIG (reference sequence). The CDR3 loop spans 15 amino acids. The CDR3 DNA reads as TGTGCCTGGAGTGGGCTTAGGGACAGGCTGGGCGAGCAGTACTTC. It codes for CAWSGLRDRLGEQYF.